Listed below are T cell receptor beta chains from one sample, sequenced in a study of blood T cells in healthy people across ages. TCRdb re-called the 5' RACE reads through MiXCR, storing one row per CDR3 protein. This sample has roughly 680,000 distinct CDR3 sequences, with 52% found just once. Material for sequencing was blood. Every receptor here comes from a woman of 80 years or more in good health. The CDR3 runs from the conserved cysteine through the conserved F or W. The D gene is left open where the match is weak. The size of a clone is reported for some rows only, either as once, few or many, or as a class for expanded clones.

>TRBV12-3/TRBV12-4|-|TRBJ1-5|-
TGTGCCAGCAGTTTACGGTTGGCTCACAGCAATCAGCCCCAGCATTTT
CASSLRLAHSNQPQHF
>TRBV6-2/TRBV6-3|-|TRBJ1-6|-
TGTGCCAGCAGTTACTCAGGCCAGGCAGGGTCGTCAGCGGCCTGGGGGGCCCTCCACTTT
CASSYSGQAGSSAAWGALHF
>TRBV6-1|-|TRBJ2-5|few
TGTGCCAGCACTGACGGATCGGGTAGGGTGAGGACCCAGTACTTC
CASTDGSGRVRTQYF
>TRBV28|-|TRBJ2-7|many
TGTGCCAGCACCACCGCGGGCTCAGGTTACGAGCAGTACTTC
CASTTAGSGYEQYF
>TRBV29-1|-|TRBJ1-2|-
TGCAGCGTTACTGGCTACACCTTC
CSVTGYTF
>TRBV12-3/TRBV12-4|-|TRBJ1-2|-
TGTGCCAGCAGTTTAGTCCCCCGCTATGACTACACCTTC
CASSLVPRYDYTF
>TRBV24-1|-|TRBJ1-1|-
TGTGCCACCAGTGACCCCGGCACTGAAGCTTTCTTT
CATSDPGTEAFF
>TRBV25-1|-|TRBJ2-5|-
TGTGCCAGCAGTGAATGGGGGGAGACCCAGTACTTC
CASSEWGETQYF
>TRBV5-1|TRBD1|TRBJ1-2|-
TGCGCCAGCAGCCCGTCGACAGGGGCCAACTATGGCTACACCTTC
CASSPSTGANYGYTF
>TRBV20-1|-|TRBJ2-3|few
TGCAGTGCCCAGGACTTCACCCTCGGGGGAGCGCAGTATTTT
CSAQDFTLGGAQYF
>TRBV20-1|-|TRBJ1-5|few
TGCAGTGCTAGGGCAGGGGATAGCAATCAGCCCCAGCATTTT
CSARAGDSNQPQHF
>TRBV7-9|-|TRBJ2-2|few
TGTGCCAGCAGCTTCATACAATCAAGAGGGGAGCTGTTTTTT
CASSFIQSRGELFF
>TRBV27|-|TRBJ2-1|many
TGTGCCAGCAACGAAATCGGGACTTTCTCCTACAATGAGCAGTTCTTC
CASNEIGTFSYNEQFF
>TRBV20-1|TRBD2|TRBJ2-1|many
TGCAGTGCACCTAGAACTAGCGGGGGCTACAATGAGCAGTTCTTC
CSAPRTSGGYNEQFF
>TRBV14|-|TRBJ1-1|few
TGTGCCAGCAGCCAATCTACACGCACTGAAGCTTTCTTT
CASSQSTRTEAFF
>TRBV13|-|TRBJ2-7|-
TGTGCCAGCAGCTTAAAGAACGAAGCCTACGAGCAGTACTTC
CASSLKNEAYEQYF
>TRBV5-1|-|TRBJ1-2|-
TGCGCCAGCAGCGTGGCGAACAATGGCTACACCTTC
CASSVANNGYTF
>TRBV30|-|TRBJ1-1|-
TGTGCCTGGTGGAGTCTCACTGAAGCTTTCTTT
CAWWSLTEAFF
>TRBV4-2|-|TRBJ1-6|few
TGTGCCAGCAGCATCGCCGCGGGGGCGGACAATTCACCCCTCCACTTT
CASSIAAGADNSPLHF
>TRBV7-9|-|TRBJ1-5|-
TGTGCCAGCAGCTTAGATGGGGGAATGAATCAGCCCCAGCATTTT
CASSLDGGMNQPQHF
>TRBV5-1|-|TRBJ2-3|-
TGCGCCAGCAGCTTGTGGGGGGGGCCGACAGATACGCAGTATTTT
CASSLWGGPTDTQYF
>TRBV4-1|-|TRBJ1-2|-
TGCGCCAGCAGCCGCCGACAGGTTGAACTTGGCTACACCTTC
CASSRRQVELGYTF
>TRBV10-3|TRBD2|TRBJ2-6|-
TGTGCCATCAGTGTCGGGACTAGCGGGACCTCTGGGGCCAACGTCCTGACTTTC
CAISVGTSGTSGANVLTF
>TRBV27|TRBD1|TRBJ1-1|-
TGTGCCAGCAGTTCTATGACAGGGGTCACTGAAGCTTTCTTT
CASSSMTGVTEAFF
>TRBV20-1|TRBD1|TRBJ1-2|many
TGCAGTGCGCGGACAGGGGGCGCAGGGTATGGCTACACCTTC
CSARTGGAGYGYTF
>TRBV4-2|-|TRBJ2-3|many
TGTGCCAGCAGCCAGGATGGGGGGCGGGCAGATACGCAGTATTTT
CASSQDGGRADTQYF
>TRBV20-1|TRBD2|TRBJ2-3|once
TGCAGGGGACTAGCGGGAGACACCGGGGGCACAGATACGCAGTATTTT
CRGLAGDTGGTDTQYF
>TRBV12-3/TRBV12-4|-|TRBJ2-3|many
TGTGCCAGCAGTGCGCGTTTGGGCACAGATACGCAGTATTTT
CASSARLGTDTQYF
>TRBV5-1|TRBD1|TRBJ2-2|-
TGCGCCAGCAGCCGACCGGAACAGGGGTTAACCGGGGAGCTGTTTTTT
CASSRPEQGLTGELFF
>TRBV28|-|TRBJ2-5|-
TGTGCCAGCAGTTCGTTTCCGACTTCCGAGACCCAGTACTTC
CASSSFPTSETQYF
>TRBV6-2/TRBV6-3|-|TRBJ2-1|-
TGTGCCAGCAGTCGCCCCCCCCAGGGGAGTGAGCAGTTCTTC
CASSRPPQGSEQFF
>TRBV18|-|TRBJ2-7|-
TGTGCCAGCTCACCTGGGCGGACCTCCTACGAGCAGTACTTC
CASSPGRTSYEQYF
>TRBV3-1|-|TRBJ2-3|many
TGTGCCAGCAGCCCTACTAGCATCCACGCTTTGGGCTCCCCGGCGCAGTATTTT
CASSPTSIHALGSPAQYF
>TRBV2|-|TRBJ2-7|-
TGTGCCAGCAGATATACTAGTTACAATGAGCAGTACTTC
CASRYTSYNEQYF
>TRBV12-3/TRBV12-4|-|TRBJ2-5|once
TGTGCCAGCAGTTTAGGGCACAGGGCAGAGACCCAGTACTTC
CASSLGHRAETQYF
>TRBV5-1|TRBD2|TRBJ2-3|-
TGCGCCAGCAGGGCATCGGGAGGGCCTGAAGATACGCAGTATTTT
CASRASGGPEDTQYF